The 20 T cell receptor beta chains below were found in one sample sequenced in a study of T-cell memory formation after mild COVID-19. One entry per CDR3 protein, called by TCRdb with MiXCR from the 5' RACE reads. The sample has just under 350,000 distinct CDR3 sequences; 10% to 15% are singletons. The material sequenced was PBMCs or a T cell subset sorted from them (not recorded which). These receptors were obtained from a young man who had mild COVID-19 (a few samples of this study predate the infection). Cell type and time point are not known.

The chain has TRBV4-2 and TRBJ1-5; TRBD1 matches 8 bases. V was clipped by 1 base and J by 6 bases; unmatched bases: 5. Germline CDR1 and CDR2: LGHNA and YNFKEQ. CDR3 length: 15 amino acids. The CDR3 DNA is TGTGCCAGCAGCCAAGTGACAGGGGCGGGTCAGCCCCAGCATTTT. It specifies CASSQVTGAGQPQHF.

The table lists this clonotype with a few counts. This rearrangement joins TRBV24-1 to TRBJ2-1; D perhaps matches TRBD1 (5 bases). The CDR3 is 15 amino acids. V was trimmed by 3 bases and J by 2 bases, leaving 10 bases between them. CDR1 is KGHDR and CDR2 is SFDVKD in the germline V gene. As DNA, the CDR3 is TGTGCCACCAGTGATATTCAGGACACCTACAATGAGCAGTTCTTC. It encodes CATSDIQDTYNEQFF.

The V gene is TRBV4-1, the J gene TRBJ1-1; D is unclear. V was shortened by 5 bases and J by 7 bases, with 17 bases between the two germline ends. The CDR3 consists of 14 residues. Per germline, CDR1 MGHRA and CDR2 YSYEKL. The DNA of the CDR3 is TGCGCCAGCAGCGTTTTGGATGCCGGCCTTGAAGCTTTCTTT. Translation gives CASSVLDAGLEAFF.

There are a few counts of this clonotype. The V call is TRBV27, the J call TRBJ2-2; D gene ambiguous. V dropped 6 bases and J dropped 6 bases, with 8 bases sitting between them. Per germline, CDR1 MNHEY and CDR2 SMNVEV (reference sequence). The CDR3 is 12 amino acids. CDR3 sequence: CASRRPPGELFF. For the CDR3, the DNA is TGTGCCAGCAGACGGCCCCCCGGGGAGCTGTTTTTT.

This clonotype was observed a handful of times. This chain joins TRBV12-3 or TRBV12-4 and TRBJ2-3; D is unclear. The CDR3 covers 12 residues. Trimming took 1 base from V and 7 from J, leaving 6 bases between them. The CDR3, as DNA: TGTGCCAGCAGTTTAGAGGCCAATACGCAGTATTTT. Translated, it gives CASSLEANTQYF.

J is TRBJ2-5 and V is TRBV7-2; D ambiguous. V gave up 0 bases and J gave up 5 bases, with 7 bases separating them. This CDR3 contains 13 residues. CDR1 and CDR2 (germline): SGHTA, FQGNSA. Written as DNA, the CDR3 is TGTGCCAGCAGCTTAGCGCCGAGTGAGACCCAGTACTTC. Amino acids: CASSLAPSETQYF.

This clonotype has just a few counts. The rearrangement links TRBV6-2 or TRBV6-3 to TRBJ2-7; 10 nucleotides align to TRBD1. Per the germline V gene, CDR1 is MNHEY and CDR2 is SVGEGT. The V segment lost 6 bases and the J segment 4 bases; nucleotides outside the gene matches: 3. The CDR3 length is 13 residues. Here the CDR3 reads CASRRTGGYEQYV. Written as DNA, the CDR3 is TGTGCCAGCAGAAGGACAGGGGGTTACGAGCAGTACGTC.

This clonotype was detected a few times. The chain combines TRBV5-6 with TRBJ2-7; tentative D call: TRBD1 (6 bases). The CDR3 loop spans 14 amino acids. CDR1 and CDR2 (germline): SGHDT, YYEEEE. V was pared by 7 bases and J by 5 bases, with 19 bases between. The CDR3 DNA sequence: TGTGCCAGCTCTAGTCTTATGGGGGCCAACGAGCAGTACTTC. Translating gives CASSSLMGANEQYF.

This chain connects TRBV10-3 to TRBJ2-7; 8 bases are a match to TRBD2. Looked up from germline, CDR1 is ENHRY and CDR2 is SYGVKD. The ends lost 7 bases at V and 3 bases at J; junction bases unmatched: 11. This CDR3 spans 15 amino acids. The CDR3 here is CAIKLERGGNYEQYF. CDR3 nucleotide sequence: TGTGCCATCAAACTTGAACGGGGGGGCAACTACGAGCAGTACTTC.

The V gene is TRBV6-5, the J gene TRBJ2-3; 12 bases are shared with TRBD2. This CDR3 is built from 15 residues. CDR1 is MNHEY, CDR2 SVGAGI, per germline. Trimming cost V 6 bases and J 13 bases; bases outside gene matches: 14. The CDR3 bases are TGTGCCAGCAGATCCGGACTAGCGGGGATCGCACAGGAGTATTTT. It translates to CASRSGLAGIAQEYF.

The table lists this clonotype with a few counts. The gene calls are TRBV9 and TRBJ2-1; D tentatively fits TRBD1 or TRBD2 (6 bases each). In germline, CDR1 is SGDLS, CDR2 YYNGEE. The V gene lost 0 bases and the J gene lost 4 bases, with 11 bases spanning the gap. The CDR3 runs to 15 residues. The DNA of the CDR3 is TGTGCCAGCAGCGTAGAGGGGGGTAGTTACAATGAGCAGTTCTTC. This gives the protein CASSVEGGSYNEQFF.

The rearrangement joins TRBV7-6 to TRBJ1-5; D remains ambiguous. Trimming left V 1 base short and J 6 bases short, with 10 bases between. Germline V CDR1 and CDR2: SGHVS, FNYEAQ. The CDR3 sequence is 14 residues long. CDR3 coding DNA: TGTGCCAGCAGCTTAGGGCCGGGAATTCAGCCCCAGCATTTT. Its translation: CASSLGPGIQPQHF.

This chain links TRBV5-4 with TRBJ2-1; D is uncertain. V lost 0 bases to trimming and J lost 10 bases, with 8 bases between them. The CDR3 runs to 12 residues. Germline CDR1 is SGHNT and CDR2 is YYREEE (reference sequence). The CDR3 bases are TGTGCCAGCAGCTTGGGCCAGAGCGAGCAGTTCTTC. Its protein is CASSLGQSEQFF.

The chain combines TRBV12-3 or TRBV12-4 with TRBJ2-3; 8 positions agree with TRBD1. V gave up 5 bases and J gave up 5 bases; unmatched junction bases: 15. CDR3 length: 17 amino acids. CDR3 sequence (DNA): TGTGCCAGCAGTCCCAAGGGAAACAGGGGGTTGGAAGATACGCAGTATTTT. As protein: CASSPKGNRGLEDTQYF.

CDR3 nucleotide sequence: TGTGCCACCAAACGACAGGGGAGGACCGGGGAGCTGTTTTTT. Translation gives CATKRQGRTGELFF. V and J are TRBV10-3 and TRBJ2-2, with TRBD1 matching 8 bases. Germline V gene sequence: CDR1 ENHRY, CDR2 SYGVKD. The CDR3 runs 14 residues. Losses at the gene ends were 10 bases for V and 5 bases for J; bases not matched to a gene: 9.

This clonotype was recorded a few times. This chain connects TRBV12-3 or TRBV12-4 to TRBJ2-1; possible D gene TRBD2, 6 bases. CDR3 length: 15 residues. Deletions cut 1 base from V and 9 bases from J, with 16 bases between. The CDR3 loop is CASSLVGRGKGEQFF. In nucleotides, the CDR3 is TGTGCCAGCAGTTTAGTGGGCCGGGGGAAGGGTGAGCAGTTCTTC.

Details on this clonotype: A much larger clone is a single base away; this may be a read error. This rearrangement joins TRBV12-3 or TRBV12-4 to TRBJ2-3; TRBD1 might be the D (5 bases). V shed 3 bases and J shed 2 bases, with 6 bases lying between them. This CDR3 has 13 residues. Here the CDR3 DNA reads TGTGCCAGCAGTTTGGACAACACAGATACGCAGTATTTT. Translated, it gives CASSLDNTDTQYF.

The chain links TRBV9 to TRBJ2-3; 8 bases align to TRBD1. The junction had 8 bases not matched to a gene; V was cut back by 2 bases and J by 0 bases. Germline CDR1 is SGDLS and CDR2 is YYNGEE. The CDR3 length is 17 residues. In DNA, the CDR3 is TGTGCCAGCAGCGTTCAGATAGGACAGGGAAGCACAGATACGCAGTATTTT. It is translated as CASSVQIGQGSTDTQYF.

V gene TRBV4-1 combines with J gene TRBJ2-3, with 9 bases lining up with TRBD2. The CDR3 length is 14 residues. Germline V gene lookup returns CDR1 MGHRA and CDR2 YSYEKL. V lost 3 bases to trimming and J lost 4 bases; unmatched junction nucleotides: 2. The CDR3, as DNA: TGCGCCAGCAGCCAGGGGACTAGCCCAGATACGCAGTATTTT. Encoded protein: CASSQGTSPDTQYF.

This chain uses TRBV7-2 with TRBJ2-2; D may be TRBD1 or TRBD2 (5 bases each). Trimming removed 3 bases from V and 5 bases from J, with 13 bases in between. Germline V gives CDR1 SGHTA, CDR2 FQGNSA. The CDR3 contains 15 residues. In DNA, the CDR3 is TGTGCCAGCAGCTTTGGGACGGGGCTAACCGGGGAGCTGTTTTTT. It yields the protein CASSFGTGLTGELFF.